The T cell receptor (beta chain) described here comes from a study of blood T cell repertoires in COVID-19. This CDR3 contains 13 residues. J was trimmed by 6 bases and V by 4 bases; bases with no gene match: 3. Per the germline V gene, CDR1 is MGHDK and CDR2 is SYGVNS. Clones were sequenced by immunoSEQ multiplex PCR, and TCRdb holds only the in-frame ones, with some missing. The data show a few hundred thousand clones, with around 86% seen just once and around 1.6% held by the top ten. This receptor was obtained from a woman aged 45-65 years who had recovered from COVID-19. The genes are TRBV25-1 and TRBJ2-1, with 7 bases aligning to TRBD1. Sequencing was done on a sample of PBMCs or T cells enriched from blood (not recorded which). CDR3 in DNA: TGTGCCAGCAGTGGACAGGGCGGCAATGAGCAGTTCTTC. It yields the protein CASSGQGGNEQFF.